This section outlines one T cell receptor beta chain sequence together with its context. Its cognate antigen is unknown. The data were taken from a study of PD-1 blockade in classical Hodgkin lymphoma. Assay: immunoSEQ multiplex PCR; the TCRdb copy retains only in-frame clones and omits some. The sample holds approximately 60,000 clones, roughly nine tenths seen once. The patients all showed relapse after autologous stem cell transplantation, while their brentuximab vedotin exposure varied. Per germline, CDR1 MGHRA and CDR2 YSYEKL. The CDR3 totals 14 residues. V lost 8 bases, J lost 4 bases, and 7 bases stayed unmatched. General study findings and limits: CD4+ TCR diversity rose significantly by C4D1, and CD8+ TCR diversity did not. A reduction in baseline TCR diversity was reportedly seen in newly diagnosed patients relative to healthy donors.

The specimen comprised peripheral blood mononuclear cells (PBMCs), sampled at baseline. The receptor comes from a human donor with classical Hodgkin lymphoma. The V gene is TRBV4-1, the J gene TRBJ2-1; 8 nucleotides agree with TRBD2. The DNA of the CDR3 is TGCGCCAGCGACCAAGGCGGGGGGTACAATGAGCAGTTCTTC. Translation: CASDQGGGYNEQFF.